This record concerns one T cell receptor beta chain sequence. These data come from a study of blood T cell repertoires in COVID-19. As for the study in general: Sources were T cells, B-cell-depleted T cells, or PBMCs; the material itself was cDNA or gDNA.

The germline V gene has CDR1 SGHDT and CDR2 YYEEEE. V was cut by 4 bases and J by 1 base, with 21 bases left in between. There are 17 residues in the CDR3. In the original processing: Amplifying reference gene primers gave estimates of nucleated cell counts. Assay used: immunoSEQ multiplex PCR; TCRdb lists only in-frame clones, some missing. The V and J calls and clone size are taken from that table; D and trimming were inferred from the DNA. The data contain about 300,000 clones, roughly 85% of them singletons. The sequenced sample was peripheral blood. V usage is TRBV5-6 and J usage is TRBJ2-7; D may be TRBD2 (6 bases). This receptor was obtained from a woman between 50 and 59 years old who had recovered from COVID-19. CDR3 residues: CASSGPLGWRGSYEQYF. In nucleotides, the CDR3 is TGTGCCAGCAGCGGTCCCCTAGGGTGGCGGGGTTCCTACGAGCAGTACTTC. Drawing the rest from reference TRBV5-6 and TRBJ2-7, the complete variable domain is DAGVTQSPTHLIKTRGQQVTLRCSPKSGHDTVSWYQQALGQGPQFIFQYYEEEERQRGNFPDRFSGHQFPNYSSELNVNALLLGDSALYLCASSGPLGWRGSYEQYFGPGTRLTVT.